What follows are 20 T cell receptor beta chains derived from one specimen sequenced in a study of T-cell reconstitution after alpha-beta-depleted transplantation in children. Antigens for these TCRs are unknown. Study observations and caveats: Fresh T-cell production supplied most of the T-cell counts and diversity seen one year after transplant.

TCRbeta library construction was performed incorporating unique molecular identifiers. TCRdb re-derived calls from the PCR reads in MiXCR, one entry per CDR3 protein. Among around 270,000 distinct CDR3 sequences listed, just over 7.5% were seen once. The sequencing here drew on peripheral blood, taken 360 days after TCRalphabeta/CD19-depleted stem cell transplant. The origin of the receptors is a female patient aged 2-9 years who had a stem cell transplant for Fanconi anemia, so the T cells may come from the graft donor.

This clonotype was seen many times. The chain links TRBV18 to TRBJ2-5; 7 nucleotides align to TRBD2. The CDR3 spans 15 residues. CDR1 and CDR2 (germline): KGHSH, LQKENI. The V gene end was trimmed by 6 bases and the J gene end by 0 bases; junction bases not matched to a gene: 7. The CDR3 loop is CASSLLAGDQETQYF. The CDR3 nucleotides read TGTGCCAGCTCCCTCTTGGCGGGGGACCAAGAGACCCAGTACTTC.

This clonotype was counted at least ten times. The CDR3 sequence: CASSTHYQRVEQYF. The CDR3 DNA sequence: TGTGCCAGCAGCACCCACTATCAGAGAGTCGAGCAGTACTTC. The V and J genes are TRBV7-9 and TRBJ2-7; D is unresolved. V was shortened by 5 bases and J by 6 bases, with 17 bases between the two germline ends. Germline loops: CDR1 SEHNR, CDR2 FQNEAQ (reference sequence). The CDR3 sequence is 14 residues long.

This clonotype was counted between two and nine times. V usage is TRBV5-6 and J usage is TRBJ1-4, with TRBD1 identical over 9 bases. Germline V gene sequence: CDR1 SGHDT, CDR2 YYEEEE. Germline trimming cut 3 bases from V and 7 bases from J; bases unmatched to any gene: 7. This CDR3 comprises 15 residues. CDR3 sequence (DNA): TGTGCCAGCAGCTCCAGACAGGGGGTGTTTGAAAAACTGTTTTTT. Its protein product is CASSSRQGVFEKLFF.

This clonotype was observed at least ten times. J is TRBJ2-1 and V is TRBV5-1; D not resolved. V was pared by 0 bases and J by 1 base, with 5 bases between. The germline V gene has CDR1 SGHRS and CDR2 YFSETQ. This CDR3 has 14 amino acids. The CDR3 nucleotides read TGCGCCAGCAGCTTGGGCAATTCCTACAATGAGCAGTTCTTC. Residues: CASSLGNSYNEQFF.

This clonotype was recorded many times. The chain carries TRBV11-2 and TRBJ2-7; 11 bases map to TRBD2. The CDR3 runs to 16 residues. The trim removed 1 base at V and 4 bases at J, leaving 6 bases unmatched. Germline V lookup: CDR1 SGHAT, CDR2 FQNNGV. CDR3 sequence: CASSLVGTSGLYEQYF. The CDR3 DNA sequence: TGTGCCAGCAGCTTAGTTGGGACTAGCGGTCTGTACGAGCAGTACTTC. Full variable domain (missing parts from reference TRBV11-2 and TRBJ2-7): EAGVAQSPRYKIIEKRQSVAFWCNPISGHATLYWYQQILGQGPKLLIQFQNNGVVDDSQLPKDRFSAERLKGVDSTLKIQPAKLEDSAVYLCASSLVGTSGLYEQYFGPGTRLTVT.

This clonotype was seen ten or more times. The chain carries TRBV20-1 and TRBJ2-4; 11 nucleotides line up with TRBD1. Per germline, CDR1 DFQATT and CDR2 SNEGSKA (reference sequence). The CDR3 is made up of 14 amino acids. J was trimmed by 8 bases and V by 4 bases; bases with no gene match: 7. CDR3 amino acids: CSAKGTGGYDIQYF. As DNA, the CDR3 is TGCAGTGCTAAAGGGACAGGGGGATATGACATTCAGTACTTC.

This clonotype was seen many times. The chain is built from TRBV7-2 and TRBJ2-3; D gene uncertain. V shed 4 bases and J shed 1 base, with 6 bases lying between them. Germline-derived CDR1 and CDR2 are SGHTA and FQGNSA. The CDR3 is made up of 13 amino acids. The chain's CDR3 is CASSSYGTDTQYF. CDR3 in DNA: TGTGCCAGCAGCTCGTACGGCACAGATACGCAGTATTTT.

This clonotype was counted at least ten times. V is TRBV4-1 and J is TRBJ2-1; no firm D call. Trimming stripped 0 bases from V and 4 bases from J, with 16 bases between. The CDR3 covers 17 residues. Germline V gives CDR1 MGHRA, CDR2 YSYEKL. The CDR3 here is CASSQDMWGFIYNEQFF. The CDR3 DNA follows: TGCGCCAGCAGCCAAGATATGTGGGGTTTTATATACAATGAGCAGTTCTTC.

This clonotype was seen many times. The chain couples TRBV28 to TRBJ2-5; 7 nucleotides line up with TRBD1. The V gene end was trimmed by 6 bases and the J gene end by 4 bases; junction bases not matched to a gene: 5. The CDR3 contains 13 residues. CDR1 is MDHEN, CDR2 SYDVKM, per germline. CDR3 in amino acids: CASRVTGRETQYF. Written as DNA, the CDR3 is TGTGCCAGCAGGGTGACAGGGAGAGAGACCCAGTACTTC.

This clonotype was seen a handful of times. CDR3 sequence reads: CSATGGTSTDTQYF. The CDR3 DNA is TGCAGTGCCACTGGCGGGACTAGCACAGATACGCAGTATTTT. The V gene is TRBV20-1, the J gene TRBJ2-3; D possibly corresponds to TRBD2 (6 bases). V dropped 6 bases and J dropped 0 bases, with 13 bases sitting between them. The CDR3 extends over 14 amino acids. Germline V gives CDR1 DFQATT, CDR2 SNEGSKA (reference sequence).

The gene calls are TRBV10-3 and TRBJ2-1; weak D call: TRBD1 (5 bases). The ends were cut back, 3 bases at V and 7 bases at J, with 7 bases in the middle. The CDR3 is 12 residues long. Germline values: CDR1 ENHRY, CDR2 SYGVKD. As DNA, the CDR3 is TGTGCCATCAGTGATGGACAAAATGAGCAGTTCTTC. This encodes CAISDGQNEQFF.

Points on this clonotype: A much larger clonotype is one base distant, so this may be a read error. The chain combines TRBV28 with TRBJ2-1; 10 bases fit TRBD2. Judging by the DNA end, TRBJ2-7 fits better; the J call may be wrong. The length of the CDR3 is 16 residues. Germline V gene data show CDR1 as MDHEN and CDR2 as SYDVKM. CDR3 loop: CASSPMLAGGRNEQYF. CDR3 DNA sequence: TGTGCCAGCAGCCCCATGTTAGCGGGGGGTCGGAATGAGCAGTACTTC.

The CDR3 loop is CATGGEQNTEAFF. Here the CDR3 DNA reads TGTGCCACTGGCGGCGAGCAGAACACTGAAGCTTTCTTT. This chain joins TRBV10-3 and TRBJ1-1; D is unclear. Trimming cost V 10 bases and J 1 base, with 13 bases left between them. Germline loops: CDR1 ENHRY, CDR2 SYGVKD. The CDR3 covers 13 residues.

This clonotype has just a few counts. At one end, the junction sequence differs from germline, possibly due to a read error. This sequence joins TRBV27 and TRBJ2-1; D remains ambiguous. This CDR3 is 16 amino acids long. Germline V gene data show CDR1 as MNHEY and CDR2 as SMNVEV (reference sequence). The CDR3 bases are TGTGCCAGCAGTAAGCCTGGTTACCCCTCCAACAATGAGCAGTTCTTC. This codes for CASSKPGYPSNNEQFF.

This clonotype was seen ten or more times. The chain's CDR3 is CSAWRESEQYV. The CDR3 nucleotides are TGCAGTGCGTGGAGGGAATCCGAGCAGTACGTC. The genes are TRBV20-1 and TRBJ2-7, with D possibly being TRBD2 (6 bases). This CDR3 region has 11 residues. The germline V gene encodes CDR1 DFQATT and CDR2 SNEGSKA (reference sequence). V was trimmed by 6 bases and J by 6 bases, leaving 12 bases between them.

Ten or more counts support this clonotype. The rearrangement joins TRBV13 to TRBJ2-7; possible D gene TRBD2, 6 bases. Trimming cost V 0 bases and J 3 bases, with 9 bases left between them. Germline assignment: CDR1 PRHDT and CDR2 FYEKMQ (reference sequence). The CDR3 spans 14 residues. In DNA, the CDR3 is TGTGCCAGCAGCTTAGGCGGCGGGGTCTACGAGCAGTACTTC. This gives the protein CASSLGGGVYEQYF.

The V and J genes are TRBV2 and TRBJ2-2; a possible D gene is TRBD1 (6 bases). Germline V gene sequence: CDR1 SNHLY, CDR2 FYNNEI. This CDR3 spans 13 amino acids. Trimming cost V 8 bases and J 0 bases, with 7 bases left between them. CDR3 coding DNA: TGTGCCAGCGACAGGTCGAACACCGGGGAGCTGTTTTTT. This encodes CASDRSNTGELFF.

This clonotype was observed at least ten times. This chain's CDR3 is CASSPSGRTDTQYF. The DNA of the CDR3 is TGTGCCAGCTCACCTAGCGGACGGACAGATACGCAGTATTTT. The chain recombines TRBV18 with TRBJ2-3; possibly TRBD2 for D (6 bases). The CDR3 extends over 14 amino acids. Germline CDR1 KGHSH, CDR2 LQKENI. V was shortened by 3 bases and J by 3 bases, with 10 bases between the two germline ends.

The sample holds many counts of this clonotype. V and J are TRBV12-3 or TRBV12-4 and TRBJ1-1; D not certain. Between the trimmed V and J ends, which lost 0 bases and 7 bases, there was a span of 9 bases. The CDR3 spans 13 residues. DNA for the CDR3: TGTGCCAGCAGTTTAGCAGGTCCGAATGAAGCTTTCTTT. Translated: CASSLAGPNEAFF.

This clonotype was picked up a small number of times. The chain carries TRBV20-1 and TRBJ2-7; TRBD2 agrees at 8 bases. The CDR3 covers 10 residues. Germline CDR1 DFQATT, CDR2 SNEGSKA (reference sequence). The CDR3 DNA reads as TGCGGGACGGGGGGGTGGGAGCAGTACTTC. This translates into CGTGGWEQYF.